This T cell receptor beta chain was found in a study of T cell repertoires in cytomegalovirus infection. Study in general: CMV epitopes used comprised recently identified HLA-C-restricted ones and well-studied HLA-B-restricted ones. Public TCR beta signature analysis indicated the presence of both CMV infection and matching HLA type. General study findings and limits: Identification of carriers of CMV plus the relevant HLA was achieved through cumulative public TCR beta family frequency.

TCRdb called the reads again in MiXCR, with one record for every CDR3 protein. The sample records fewer than 1,000,000 distinct CDR3 sequences, less than 40% being singletons. Trimming removed 5 bases from V and 5 bases from J; junction bases left unmatched: 9. This CDR3 is built from 15 residues. Per germline, CDR1 MNHEY and CDR2 SMNVEV (reference sequence). This clonotype was picked up a small number of times. Its antigen is not known. The source was cultured CD8+ T cells from PBMCs, collected from culture after CMV antigen stimulation. The chain links TRBV27 to TRBJ2-7; the match to TRBD2 covers 10 bases. The source is a human donor in good health (CMV status not recorded). Some clones in this sample may be carry-over from other donors' samples. The CDR3 region has the DNA TGTGCCAGCAGTAGAGGAGCGGGGGGGGTCGACGAGCAGTACTTC. This sequence encodes CASSRGAGGVDEQYF.